This record looks at one TCR beta chain sequence and its context. This sample is drawn from a study of radiation and T cells in renal cell carcinoma. The time point was: blood 4 weeks post-SBRT, at nephrectomy. Treatment: 15 Gy SBRT to primary tumor, nephrectomy 4 weeks later. Germline V gene sequence: CDR1 SGHTA, CDR2 FQGNSA. The ends were cut back, 5 bases at V and 12 bases at J, with 19 bases in the middle. The CDR3 totals 14 residues. The method was immunoSEQ multiplex PCR; TCRdb's version includes in-frame clones alone and lacks a portion of them. Among about 76,000 clones listed, nearly 90% were seen once.

This TCR was sampled from a woman aged 70 to 79 with renal cell carcinoma. The rearrangement joins TRBV7-2 to TRBJ1-4, with TRBD1 as a possible D gene (6 bases). The material was blood, obtained from a patient whose treatment included radiotherapy and nephrectomy. The CDR3 is CASSPNRQASELFF. Written as DNA, the CDR3 is TGTGCCAGCAGCCCGAACCGACAGGCCTCCGAACTGTTTTTT.